These 8 T cell receptor beta chains were sequenced from one sample in a study of memory CD4+ T cells and cytomegalovirus serostatus. Single viable CD3+CD4+CD8-CD45RO+ cells were sorted as the memory CD4+ T cells. Assay: immunoSEQ multiplex PCR; the TCRdb copy retains only in-frame clones and omits some. The sample has 50,000 to 70,000 clones; around 85% are singletons. Sequenced input: memory CD4+ T cells from blood. The receptors originated from an adult in good health and CMV-seronegative.

This clone has just a few counts. Within the sample, other DNA sequences also encode this same CDR3. The chain joins TRBV30 to TRBJ1-2; 7 nucleotides line up with TRBD1. Germline-derived CDR1 and CDR2 are GTSNPN and SVGIG (reference sequence). J gave up 4 bases and V 2 bases, and 7 bases lay outside the gene matches. This CDR3 contains 14 residues. The CDR3 region has the DNA TGTGCCTGGAGTAGCGGACAGGCAAGCTATGGCTACACCTTC. As protein: CAWSSGQASYGYTF.

This clone was seen a few times. The V gene is TRBV5-1, the J gene TRBJ1-2, with TRBD1 identical over 9 bases. V lost 5 bases and J lost 7; bases outside the gene matches: 15. Germline CDR1 reads SGHRS; CDR2 reads YFSETQ. This CDR3 has 16 residues. The CDR3 DNA is TGCGCCAGCAGTCCGGGACAGGGCCTATCTCTCGGTGGCTACACCTTC. Protein sequence: CASSPGQGLSLGGYTF.

CDR3 bases: TGTGCCAGTAGCTTCCAGGGGGTGGGGACTGAAGCTTTCTTT. Its translation is CASSFQGVGTEAFF. The chain uses TRBV19 and TRBJ1-1, with 7 positions matching TRBD1. V lost 6 bases to trimming and J lost 5 bases; unmatched junction nucleotides: 9. Germline lookup yields CDR1 LNHDA and CDR2 SQIVND (reference sequence). The CDR3 consists of 14 residues.

The CDR3 DNA reads TGCGCCAGCAGCTCCGGGACCACCAAAGAGACCCAGTACTTC. This codes for CASSSGTTKETQYF. The chain carries TRBV5-1 and TRBJ2-5; D might be TRBD1 or TRBD2, each matching 5 bases. The CDR3 has 14 amino acids. Germline CDR1 SGHRS, CDR2 YFSETQ. Trimming removed 3 bases at V and 3 bases at J, with 12 bases between.

The chain combines TRBV7-6 with TRBJ2-7, with D unclear. The CDR3 length is 16 residues. Germline V gene sequence: CDR1 SGHVS, CDR2 FNYEAQ. Between the trimmed V and J ends, which lost 6 bases and 0 bases, there was a span of 18 bases. CDR3 sequence: CASRRTTGWSSYEQYF. The CDR3 DNA reads TGTGCCAGCAGAAGAACGACCGGCTGGAGCTCCTACGAGCAGTACTTC.

This chain joins TRBV14 and TRBJ2-6; D gene ambiguous. This CDR3 is built from 15 residues. The V end lost 4 bases, the J end lost 1 base, and 8 bases lay between the germline ends. The germline V gene encodes CDR1 SGHDN and CDR2 FVKESK. CDR3 DNA: TGTGCCAGCAGCCCTGACGGGTCTGGGGCCAACGTCCTGACTTTC. Translating gives CASSPDGSGANVLTF.

The rearrangement uses TRBV5-1 and TRBJ2-2; 9 positions agree with TRBD1. The junction had 4 bases not matched to a gene; V was cut back by 2 bases and J by 5 bases. The CDR3 covers 15 residues. CDR1 and CDR2 (germline): SGHRS, YFSETQ. As DNA, the CDR3 is TGCGCCAGCAGCTTTATGACAGGGGGGACCGGGGAGCTGTTTTTT. Its protein product is CASSFMTGGTGELFF.

J is TRBJ2-1 and V is TRBV5-1; 10 positions agree with TRBD2. Germline CDR1 SGHRS, CDR2 YFSETQ. The ends lost 4 bases at V and 9 bases at J; junction bases unmatched: 4. The CDR3 spans 13 residues. CDR3: CASSPGTSVEQFF. CDR3 bases: TGCGCCAGCAGCCCCGGGACTAGCGTTGAGCAGTTCTTC.